The text below deals with one TCR beta chain. The specificity of this receptor is unknown. The sample holds no much larger clone one base away, and base qualities are not on file. TCR CDR3 regions were amplified from genomic DNA by multiplex PCR using the deep immunoSEQ assay. Extracted genomic DNA from each cell subset was distributed evenly across all wells of several immunoSEQ 96-well plates, and each plate was treated as a replicate. Each replicate PCR for sorted subsets received around 200 ng genomic DNA, equal to roughly 30,000 T cell genomes. Purified libraries were quantified with a Qubit 3.0 fluorometer, sized on a Bioanalyzer 2100, and re-quantified with the KAPA Library Quantification kit. Every immunoSEQ 96-well plate was sequenced on a dedicated single-read 150-cycle Illumina NextSeq 550 flow cell. As for how the authors treated the data: Because only junctional sequences without quality scores were contained in the immunoSEQ output, filtering matching that applied to full-length reads could not be performed. Sequences were annotated with PyIR, a Python wrapper for IgBLAST v1.9, and V/J genes and CDR3 were assigned using IMGT germline references. Reads were removed for weak V/J assignments (E-value above 1e-6), missing CDR3, stop codons, out-of-frame junctions, or ambiguous translated residues. V3J clonotypes were defined as sequences sharing the same inferred V gene, J gene, and CDR3 amino acid sequence. Percentage overlap between repertoires was computed as shared unique clonotypes divided by the size of the smaller repertoire. Repertoire richness was assessed with RTK rarefaction, the Chao1 estimator, and Recon v2.1 estimates of unobserved clonotypes. Generation probabilities were computed with OLGA for all TCRbeta clonotypes obtained by the gDNA method from four donors. Imported from immuneACCESS, the table was reduced by TCRdb to in-frame sequences with V and J called. These copies leave out some clones; in studies compared against another copy, an unresolved V gene accounts for under half, and the cause of the remainder is not known. V and J calls and clone size follow that table, whereas D and trimming were derived from the DNA. Counted in this sample were 2 million to 2.5 million clones; 85% to 95% of them appeared once. Around 0.13% of the sample goes to the ten largest clones.

The donors were healthy, HIV-negative adults with no recently reported acute infections or vaccinations. All donors were Caucasian adults living in Nashville, Tennessee, USA. CD4+ T cells were enriched through magnetic negative selection, after which naive cells were positively selected on CD45RA and the remaining negative fraction served as the memory subset. After blood collection by leukapheresis, PBMCs were isolated using Ficoll-Histopaque density gradient centrifugation and then cryopreserved in the vapor phase of liquid nitrogen. Analytical flow cytometry was used to check the purity and quantity of each magnetically sorted T cell population. Genomic DNA was isolated from every sorted fraction and measured by UV absorbance on a Nanodrop 2000c. V is pruned by 0 bases and J by 2 bases, leaving 4 bases of the junction without a gene match. Based on the germline V gene, the CDR1 and CDR2 sequences are SGHTA and FQGNSA. The CDR3 spans 15 residues, from the cysteine through the phenylalanine. Only the CDR3 DNA stays, 45 bases, in frame from base 1.

This specimen belongs to a study of shared clonotypes between healthy human individuals (TCRdb year 2020). For the study in its entirety: The cohort included three men and a couple of women between 18 and 49 years of age. For each donor, CD4 naive and CD4 memory were each run on three plates, CD8 naive on two plates, and CD8 memory on one plate. To estimate repertoire size and how much clonotypes are shared between individuals, the study performed deep sequencing of blood TCR repertoires from a handful of healthy adults. Different laboratories and diverse techniques were used to prepare libraries and sequence TCR repertoires, to increase sequencing depth and limit assay-specific biases. Between about 0.94 and 8.9 billion PBMCs per donor were obtained by leukapheresis.

The study at large found these results: When a handful of donors were compared, the shared fraction of clonotypes was roughly 4.8% for naive CD4, 3% to 4% for naive CD8, about 2.5% for memory CD4, and less than 0.5% for memory CD8. Only blood was sampled, and tissue TCR repertoires likely differ from those in blood. The genetic and exposure-history diversity represented was limited by the small number of donors. Pairwise subsampling led to the expectation that sequencing depth would affect the degree of clonotype sharing among donors. Naive subsets generally had larger estimated clonotype richness than memory subsets did. Compared with non-shared clonotypes, clonotypes shared by all four sorted-subset donors had higher generation probabilities. Even with the large sequencing depth, rarefaction of the sorted-subset datasets indicated that sequencing was incomplete.

The source of this sequence is a man between 18 and 29 years old in good health. The chain employs TRBV7-2 and TRBJ2-7, and 7 bases in between align with TRBD2. The sample consisted of naive CD4+ T cells sorted from blood. Taken with the paper, the label for cell subset or site translates to: CD45RA+ positively selected. The DNA reads TGTGCCAGCAGCTTAGCGGCTAGCGGACCCTACGAGCAGTACTTC. Translated, it reads CASSLAASGPYEQYF.